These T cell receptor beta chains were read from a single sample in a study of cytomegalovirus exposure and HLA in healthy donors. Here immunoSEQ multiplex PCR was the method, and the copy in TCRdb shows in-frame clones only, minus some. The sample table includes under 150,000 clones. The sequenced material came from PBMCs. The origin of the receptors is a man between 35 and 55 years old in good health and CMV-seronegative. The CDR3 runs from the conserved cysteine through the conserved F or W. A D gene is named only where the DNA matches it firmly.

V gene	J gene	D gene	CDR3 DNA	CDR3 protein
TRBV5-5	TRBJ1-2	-	TGTGCCAGCAGCTTGGCCGGTGGCGGGAACTATGGCTACACCTTC	CASSLAGGGNYGYTF
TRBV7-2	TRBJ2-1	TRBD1	TGTGCCAGCAGCTTAGTCGGCAGGGGGCACCGCAATGAGCAGTTCTTC	CASSLVGRGHRNEQFF
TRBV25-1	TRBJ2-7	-	TGTGCCAGCAGTGAACGAAAGACGGGTGAGCAGTACTTC	CASSERKTGEQYF
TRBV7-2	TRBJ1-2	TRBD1	TGTGCCAGCAGCTCCCCCTGGGACAGGGACTATGGCTACACCTTC	CASSSPWDRDYGYTF
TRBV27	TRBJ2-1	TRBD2	TGTGCCAGTCAGACTAGCGGGGGGTACAATGAGCAGTTCTTC	CASQTSGGYNEQFF
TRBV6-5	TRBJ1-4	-	TGTGCCAGCAGGGTAGGGGAAAAACCGTTTTTT	CASRVGEKPFF
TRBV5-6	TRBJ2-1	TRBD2	TGTGCCAGCAGCTTGACTAGCGGGGAGAACAATGAGCAGTTCTTC	CASSLTSGENNEQFF
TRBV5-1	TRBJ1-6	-	TGCGCCAGCAGCTTGGTCGCACAGGGCCTCTTCAATTCACCCCTCCACTTT	CASSLVAQGLFNSPLHF
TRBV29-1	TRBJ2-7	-	TGCAGCGTTGTTGGAGGGTCCGACGAATACGAGCAGTACTTC	CSVVGGSDEYEQYF
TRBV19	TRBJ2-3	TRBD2	TGTGCCAGTAGTATAGTGGTGGGAGCGGGGGCCTACACAGATACGCAGTATTTT	CASSIVVGAGAYTDTQYF
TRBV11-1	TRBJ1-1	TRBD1	TGTGCCAGCAGCCTGGGACAGGGCACTGAAGCTTTCTTT	CASSLGQGTEAFF
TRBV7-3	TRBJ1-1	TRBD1	TGTGCCAGCAGCCCCCAGGGACAGGGGGCCGAAGCTTTCTTT	CASSPQGQGAEAFF
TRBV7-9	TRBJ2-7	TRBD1	TGTGCCAGCAGCTCGGGACAGGGGGATTACGAGCAGTACTTC	CASSSGQGDYEQYF
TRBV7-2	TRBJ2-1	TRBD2	TGTGCCAGCAGCTTAGGCGGGAGGGCTACTGGCAATGAGCAGTTCTTC	CASSLGGRATGNEQFF
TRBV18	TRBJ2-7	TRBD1	TGTGCCAGCTCACCGACCGGACAGGGGGGGTCCTACGAGCAGTACTTC	CASSPTGQGGSYEQYF
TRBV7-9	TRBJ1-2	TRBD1	TGTGCCAGCAGCCGGGACAGCGGATATGTCTACACCTTC	CASSRDSGYVYTF
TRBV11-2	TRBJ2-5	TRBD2	TGTGCCAGCAGCTTTAGCGGGGGAGGGGAGACCCAGTACTTC	CASSFSGGGETQYF
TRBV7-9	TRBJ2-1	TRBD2	TGTGCCAGCAGCTTACAACTCTCTGCGGGGGGCACAAACAATGAGCAGTTCTTC	CASSLQLSAGGTNNEQFF
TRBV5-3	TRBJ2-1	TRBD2	TGTGCCAGAAGCCTGGGGCCGGGGGGGCCTTACAATGAGCAGTTCTTC	CARSLGPGGPYNEQFF
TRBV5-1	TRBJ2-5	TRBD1	TGCGCCAGCAGCTCAGGACAGGGGGCAATGGAGACCCAGTACTTC	CASSSGQGAMETQYF
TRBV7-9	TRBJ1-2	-	TGTGCCAGCAGCCGGCGGGGGGGCGCCGGCTATGGCTACACCTTC	CASSRRGGAGYGYTF
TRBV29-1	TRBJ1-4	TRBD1	TGCAGCGCTGGGGGTGGGACAGAGGGTGAAAAACTGTTTTTT	CSAGGGTEGEKLFF
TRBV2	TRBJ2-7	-	TGTGCCAGCAGCCCGGAGTACGAGCAGTACTTC	CASSPEYEQYF
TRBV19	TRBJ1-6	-	TGTGCCAGTAAAGACAGAGCTAATTCACCCCTCCACTTT	CASKDRANSPLHF
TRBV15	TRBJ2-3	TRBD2	TGTGCCACCAGCAGAGATTCTAGCGGGGCCCGGAACACAGATACGCAGTATTTT	CATSRDSSGARNTDTQYF
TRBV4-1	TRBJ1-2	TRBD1	TGCGCCAGCAGCCTCGGACAGGGAATGGGTGGCTACACCTTC	CASSLGQGMGGYTF
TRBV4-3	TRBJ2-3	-	TGCGCCAGCAGCCAAGAGCGGGGCGGGTTAGATACGCAGTATTTT	CASSQERGGLDTQYF
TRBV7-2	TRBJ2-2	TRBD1	TGTGCCAGCAGCTCCCGGACAGGGCGAGGTACCGGGGAGCTGTTTTTT	CASSSRTGRGTGELFF
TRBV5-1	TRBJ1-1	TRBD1	TGCGCCAGCAGCCAGGACAGGGAGGACACTGAAGCTTTCTTT	CASSQDREDTEAFF
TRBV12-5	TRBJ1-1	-	TGTGCTAGTGGTTTCTCTCGTGTACAAACGAACACTGAAGCTTTCTTT	CASGFSRVQTNTEAFF
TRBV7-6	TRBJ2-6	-	TGTGCCTCGGAAGGGGCTGGGGCCAACGTCCTGACTTTC	CASEGAGANVLTF
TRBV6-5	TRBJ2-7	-	TGTGCCAGCAGCCGGAGTAGCAGTTCCTACGAGCAGTACTTC	CASSRSSSSYEQYF
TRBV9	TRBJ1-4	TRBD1	TGTGCCAGCAGCTTCCGACAGGGAGGTCGGGAAAAACTGTTTTTT	CASSFRQGGREKLFF
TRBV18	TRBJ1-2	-	TGTGCCAGCTCACCAGGGGAGGGCAGGAATGGCTACACCTTC	CASSPGEGRNGYTF
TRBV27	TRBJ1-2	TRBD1	TGTGCCAGCAGTCCCAGACAGGGGGCTAAAGCTAACTATGGCTACACCTTC	CASSPRQGAKANYGYTF
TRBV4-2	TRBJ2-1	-	TGTGCCAGCAGCCATACGGAGGGGGCGCGCTACAATGAGCAGTTCTTC	CASSHTEGARYNEQFF
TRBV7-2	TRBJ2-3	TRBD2	TGTGCCAGCAGCCCCTGGACTAGCGGGGGGGCGGCAGATACGCAGTATTTT	CASSPWTSGGAADTQYF
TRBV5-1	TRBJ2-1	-	TGCGCCAGCGGGCGACAGGACTCCTACAATGAGCAGTTCTTC	CASGRQDSYNEQFF
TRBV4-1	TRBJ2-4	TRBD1	TGCGCCAGCAGCCAAGATCGTGGAGACAGGGGGAAAAACATTCAGTACTTC	CASSQDRGDRGKNIQYF
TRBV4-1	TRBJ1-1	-	TGCGCCAGCAGCCAAGATAGGTCCCTGAGGAGGAACACTGAAGCTTTCTTT	CASSQDRSLRRNTEAFF
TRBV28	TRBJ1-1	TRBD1	TGTGCCAGCAGATCTCAGGGGGCTAGGGGTGAAGCTTTCTTT	CASRSQGARGEAFF
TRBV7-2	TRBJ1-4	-	TGTGCCAGCACCTCGAGGAGGGAGGTTGAAAAACTGTTTTTT	CASTSRREVEKLFF
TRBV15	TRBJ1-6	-	TGTGCCACCAGCACTACGAGGGGGGGGAATTCACCCCTCCACTTT	CATSTTRGGNSPLHF
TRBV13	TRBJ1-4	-	TGTGCCAGCAGCTTAAACGGGGGGGGCGAAAAACTGTTTTTT	CASSLNGGGEKLFF
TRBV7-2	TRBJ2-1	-	TGTGCCAGCAGCTTCAACTCCTACAATGAGCAGTTCTTC	CASSFNSYNEQFF
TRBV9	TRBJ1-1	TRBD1	TGTGCCAGCAGCGTCGGGACAGTGAACACTGAAGCTTTCTTT	CASSVGTVNTEAFF
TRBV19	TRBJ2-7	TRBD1	TGTGCCAGTACCCCGCGGGGACAGGGGGCGAAATACGAGCAGTACTTC	CASTPRGQGAKYEQYF
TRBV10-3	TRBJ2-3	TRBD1	TGTGCCATCAGTGGGGGACAGGTCGGCACAGATACGCAGTATTTT	CAISGGQVGTDTQYF
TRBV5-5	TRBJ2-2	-	TGTGCCAGCAGCTTGGGCGGGGGCAACACCGGGGAGCTGTTTTTT	CASSLGGGNTGELFF
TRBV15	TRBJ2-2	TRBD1	TGTGCCACCAGCAGGGGCCTACAGGGGGTATCGGGGGAGCTGTTTTTT	CATSRGLQGVSGELFF
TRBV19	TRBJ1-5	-	TGTGCCAGTAGTATTAGAGGTCCGAATCAGCCCCAGCATTTT	CASSIRGPNQPQHF
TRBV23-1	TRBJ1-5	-	TGCGCCAGCAGTCCTACAAACCCCGTTTCGGGTCAGCCCCAGCATTTT	CASSPTNPVSGQPQHF
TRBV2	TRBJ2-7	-	TGTGCCAGCAGTGAAGCTAGGGGCTACGAGCAGTACTTC	CASSEARGYEQYF
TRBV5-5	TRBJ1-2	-	TGTGCCAGCAGCCCCTCAATCTTAGACAGCTACTATGGCTACACCTTC	CASSPSILDSYYGYTF
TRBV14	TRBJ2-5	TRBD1	TGTGCCAGCAGCCCGGGACAGGCGTCCCAGTACTTC	CASSPGQASQYF
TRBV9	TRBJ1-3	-	TGTGCCAGCAGCGTAGATCAGGGCAGTGGAAACACCATATATTTT	CASSVDQGSGNTIYF
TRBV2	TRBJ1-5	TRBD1	TGTGCCAGCAGTTACGACAGGGGTAGCAATCAGCCCCAGCATTTT	CASSYDRGSNQPQHF
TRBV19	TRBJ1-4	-	TGTGCCACCAGGACAGTACCGAATGAAAAACTGTTTTTT	CATRTVPNEKLFF